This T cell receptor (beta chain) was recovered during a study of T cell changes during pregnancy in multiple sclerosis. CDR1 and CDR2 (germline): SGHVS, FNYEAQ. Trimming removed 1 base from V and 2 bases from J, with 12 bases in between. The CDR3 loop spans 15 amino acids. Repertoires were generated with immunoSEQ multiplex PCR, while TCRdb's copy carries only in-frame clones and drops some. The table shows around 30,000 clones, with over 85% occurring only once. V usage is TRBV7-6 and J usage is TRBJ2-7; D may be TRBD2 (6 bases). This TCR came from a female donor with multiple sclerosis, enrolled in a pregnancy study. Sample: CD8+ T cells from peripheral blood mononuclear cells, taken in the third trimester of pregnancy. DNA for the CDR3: TGTGCCAGCAGCTTAGGTTCGGGGGTACCCTACGAGCAGTACTTC. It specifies CASSLGSGVPYEQYF.